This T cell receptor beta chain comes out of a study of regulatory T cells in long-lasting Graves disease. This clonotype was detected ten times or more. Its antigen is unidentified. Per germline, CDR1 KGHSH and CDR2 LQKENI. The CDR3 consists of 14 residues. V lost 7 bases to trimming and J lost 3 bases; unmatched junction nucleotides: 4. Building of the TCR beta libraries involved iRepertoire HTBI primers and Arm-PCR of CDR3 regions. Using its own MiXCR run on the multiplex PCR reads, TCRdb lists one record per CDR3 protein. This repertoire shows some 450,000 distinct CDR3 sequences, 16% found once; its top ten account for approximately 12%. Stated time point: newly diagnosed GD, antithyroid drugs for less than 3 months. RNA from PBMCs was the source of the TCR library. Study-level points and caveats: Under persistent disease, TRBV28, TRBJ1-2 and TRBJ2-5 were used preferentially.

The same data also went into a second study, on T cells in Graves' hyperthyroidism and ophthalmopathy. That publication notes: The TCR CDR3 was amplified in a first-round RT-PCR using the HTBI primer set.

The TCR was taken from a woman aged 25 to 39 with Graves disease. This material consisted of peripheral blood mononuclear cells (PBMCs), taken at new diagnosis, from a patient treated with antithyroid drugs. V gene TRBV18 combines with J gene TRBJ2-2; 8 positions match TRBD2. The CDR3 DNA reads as TGTGCCAGCTTTAGCGGGACTTACACCGGGGAGCTGTTTTTT. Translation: CASFSGTYTGELFF.